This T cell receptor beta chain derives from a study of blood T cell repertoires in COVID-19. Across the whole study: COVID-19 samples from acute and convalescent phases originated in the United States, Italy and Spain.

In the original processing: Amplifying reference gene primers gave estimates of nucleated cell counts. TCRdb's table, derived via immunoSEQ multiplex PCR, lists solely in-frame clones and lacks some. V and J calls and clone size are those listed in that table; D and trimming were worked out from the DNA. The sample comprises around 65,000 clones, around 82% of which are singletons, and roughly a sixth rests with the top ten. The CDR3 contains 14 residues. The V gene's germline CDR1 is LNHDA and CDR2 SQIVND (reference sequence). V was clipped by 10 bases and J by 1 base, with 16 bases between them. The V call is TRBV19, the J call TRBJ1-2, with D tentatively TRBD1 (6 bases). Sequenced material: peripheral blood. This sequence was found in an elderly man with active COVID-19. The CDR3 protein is CATKGQTLNYGYTF. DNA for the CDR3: TGTGCCACCAAAGGACAGACTCTTAACTATGGCTACACCTTC.